A selection of T cell receptor beta chains follows, all from one sample in a study of tumor and adjacent non-tumor tissue in lung cancer. TCRdb recomputed calls from the multiplex PCR reads with MiXCR, one row per CDR3 protein. Among approximately 120,000 distinct CDR3 sequences listed, about 61% were seen once. Sequencing was carried out using distant non-tumor lung tissue. Receptor source: a man aged 55 to 70 with non-small cell lung cancer. The CDR3 runs from the conserved cysteine through the conserved F or W. D genes are given only for firm matches. Size values are once, few and many counts, or a class for expanded clones, and some rows have none.

once	TRBV6-2/TRBV6-3	TRBJ2-1	TRBD2	14	TGTGCCAGCATTTCCACAAGCGGGACCAGTGAGCAGTTCTTC	CASISTSGTSEQFF
.	TRBV6-6	TRBJ1-2	.	14	TGTGCCAGCAGTTCCGTGGGCAGTGCGTATGGCTACACCTTC	CASSSVGSAYGYTF
.	TRBV7-8	TRBJ2-3	TRBD1	17	TGTGCCCGCAGCTACCGGACAGGGGCCTGGGGCACAGATACGCAGTATTTT	CARSYRTGAWGTDTQYF
.	TRBV11-3	TRBJ2-2	.	15	TGTGCCAGCAGTCGGGCAGGGGTGATCACCGGGGAGCTGTTTTTT	CASSRAGVITGELFF
many	TRBV7-9	TRBJ2-5	.	14	TGTGCCAGCAGCTTGTTGACAGGCCAAGAGACCCAGTACTTC	CASSLLTGQETQYF
many	TRBV6-6	TRBJ1-6	.	16	TGTGCCAGCAGTTATTTGGGAGGTTCCTATAATTCACCCCTCCACTTT	CASSYLGGSYNSPLHF
many	TRBV20-1	TRBJ2-6	.	13	TGCAGTGCTATCAGCTCTGGGGCCAACGTCCTGACTTTC	CSAISSGANVLTF
many	TRBV6-5	TRBJ2-7	.	14	TGTGCCAGCAGAGAATTGACTAGTACCTACGAGCAGTACTTC	CASRELTSTYEQYF
many	TRBV6-5	TRBJ2-1	TRBD2	18	TGTGCCAGCAGTTACTTGACTAGCGGGGTTACAGCATACAATGAGCAGTTCTTC	CASSYLTSGVTAYNEQFF
once	TRBV28	TRBJ2-2	.	16	TGTACCAGCACTACGAGGACTACTCGGAACATCGGGGAGCTGTTTTTT	CTSTTRTTRNIGELFF
many	TRBV6-5	TRBJ1-1	TRBD1	14	TGTGCCAGCAGCCACAGGGGCACGAACACTGAAGCTTTCTTT	CASSHRGTNTEAFF
many	TRBV5-1	TRBJ2-7	TRBD1	14	TGCGCCAGCAGCTTGCGGACAGGACCCTACGAGCAGTACTTC	CASSLRTGPYEQYF
.	TRBV6-2/TRBV6-3	TRBJ2-5	.	14	TGTGTCAGCAGTTATCCCCGGAGGAACGAGACCCAGTATTTC	CVSSYPRRNETQYF
.	TRBV11-2	TRBJ2-1	TRBD1	17	TGTGCCTGCGGCTTAGATGGACAGGGGGCCATCTACAATGAGCAGTTCTTC	CACGLDGQGAIYNEQFF
.	TRBV29-1	TRBJ2-2	.	14	TGCAGCGTGGAGGGACCAGCAGGAGCCGGGGAGCTGTTTTTT	CSVEGPAGAGELFF
few	TRBV6-2/TRBV6-3	TRBJ2-1	TRBD2	15	TGTGCCAGCACCCCGATAATAGCGGGGGACAATGAGCAGTTCTTC	CASTPIIAGDNEQFF
.	TRBV6-6	TRBJ2-3	.	17	TGTGCTAGCAGTTACGGGGAGGACAGTTTCTATGCAGATACACAGTATTTT	CASSYGEDSFYADTQYF
.	TRBV11-2	TRBJ2-7	TRBD1	14	TGTGCCAGCAACTTAGTTGGGACAGCATACGAGCAGTACTTC	CASNLVGTAYEQYF
.	TRBV12-3/TRBV12-4	TRBJ2-1	TRBD2	14	TGTACCAGCAGTCTTTCTCAGCGGGGGGTTGAGCAGTTCTTC	CTSSLSQRGVEQFF
.	TRBV28	TRBJ2-5	TRBD2	16	TGTGCCAGCACCACCACGGGGACTAGCGAAAGAGAGACCCAGTACTTC	CASTTTGTSERETQYF
.	TRBV4-3	TRBJ2-1	TRBD2	18	TGCGCCAGCAGCCAAGAATGGCAAGGACTAGCGGGGAAAAATGAGCAGTTCTTT	CASSQEWQGLAGKNEQFF
.	TRBV11-2	TRBJ2-7	.	15	TGTACCAGCAGCTTAAGTCAGGTATCCCCCTACGAGCAGTACTTC	CTSSLSQVSPYEQYF
.	TRBV6-1	TRBJ2-1	.	16	TGTACCGGCGGTGAGGACACCGAGACAGTCTACAATGAGCAGTTCTTC	CTGGEDTETVYNEQFF
many	TRBV12-3/TRBV12-4	TRBJ1-5	.	14	TGTGCCAGCAGTTCCGGGACCCTAAATCAGCCCCAGCATTTT	CASSSGTLNQPQHF
few	TRBV2	TRBJ1-2	.	13	TGTGCCAGCAGTGAACAGGGGAGTCGCGGCTACACCTTC	CASSEQGSRGYTF
many	TRBV29-1	TRBJ2-1	.	13	TGCAGCACCTCTAGCCCAAACTACAATGAGCAGTTCTTC	CSTSSPNYNEQFF
.	TRBV12-5	TRBJ2-3	.	13	TGTGCCAGTGGTTTGGTACTTACAGATACGCTGTATTTT	CASGLVLTDTLYF
.	TRBV20-1	TRBJ2-1	.	14	TGCAGTGCTAGTGGGGGCCCAACCTACAATGAGCAGTTCTTC	CSASGGPTYNEQFF
many	TRBV29-1	TRBJ2-1	.	11	TGCAGCGGCGACTATTTGGATGAGCAGTTCTTC	CSGDYLDEQFF
.	TRBV5-1	TRBJ2-2	.	14	TGCGTCAGCAGCAAGACAGAGAACACCGGGGAGCTGTTTTTT	CVSSKTENTGELFF
.	TRBV12-3/TRBV12-4	TRBJ1-2	TRBD1	13	TGTGCCAGCGGTACCGGACAGGTCTATGGATACACCTTC	CASGTGQVYGYTF
many	TRBV6-6	TRBJ1-2	TRBD1	15	TGTGCCAGCAGCACTGGACAGGGGACCGCTTCGGGCTACACCTTC	CASSTGQGTASGYTF
.	TRBV5-6	TRBJ2-7	TRBD2	14	TGTGCCAGTAGCTTGGAAGCGGGAGGGCTCGGGCAATACTTC	CASSLEAGGLGQYF
.	TRBV20-1	TRBJ1-4	.	13	TGCAGTGCTAGATCCGCAATGGGGGAAAAACTGTTTTTT	CSARSAMGEKLFF
.	TRBV20-1	TRBJ1-1	.	14	TGCAGTGCATCCCTGGCAGGAGGGAACACTCAAGCTTTCTTT	CSASLAGGNTQAFF
.	TRBV13	TRBJ2-5	TRBD2	16	TGTGACAGCAGCCCCTACCAGCGGGGGGGCTTAGAGACCCAGTACTTC	CDSSPYQRGGLETQYF
.	TRBV29-1	TRBJ2-1	.	15	TGTAGCGTTTCGAGGGCGGAGGGATTGGGGAGTTCGGCAATCTTC	CSVSRAEGLGSSAIF
.	TRBV7-9	TRBJ1-6	.	14	TGTGCCAGCAGCTTACGGGATCATTATTCACCCCTCCACTTT	CASSLRDHYSPLHF
.	TRBV6-6	TRBJ1-2	.	17	TGTACCAGCAGTTCCGCCCTCCCGGGATGGTTCCTCTATGGCTACACCTTC	CTSSSALPGWFLYGYTF
few	TRBV27	TRBJ2-1	TRBD2	16	TGTGCCAGCAGGGGACTAGCGGGAGTGGGAGGCAATGAGCAGTTCTTC	CASRGLAGVGGNEQFF
.	TRBV11-1	TRBJ2-2	.	14	TGTGTTAGCAGCTTAGGGGGGACCACCGGGGAGCTATTTTTT	CVSSLGGTTGELFF
few	TRBV18	TRBJ1-4	.	14	TGTGCCAGCTCACCAAGGCGGCAGACGGAAAAACTGTTTTTT	CASSPRRQTEKLFF
.	TRBV29-1	TRBJ2-3	TRBD2	14	TGCAGCGATGCTGGCGGGAGGAGCACAGATACGCAGTACTTT	CSDAGGRSTDTQYF
.	TRBV5-1	TRBJ2-7	TRBD1	13	TGCGCTAGCTCACCGGGACAGACCTACGAGCAGTACTTC	CASSPGQTYEQYF
.	TRBV29-1	TRBJ1-1	.	14	TGCGGCGCTGAATTGGTGGTTATGAACACTGAAGCTTTCTTT	CGAELVVMNTEAFF
.	TRBV6-2/TRBV6-3	TRBJ2-5	.	16	TGTGCCAGCATGTCGACAATCGGGAGTCCCCCAGAGACCCAGTACTTC	CASMSTIGSPPETQYF
.	TRBV20-1	TRBJ1-1	.	14	TGCAGTGCTAGAGATCAGGACGGACACACTGAAGCTTTCTTT	CSARDQDGHTEAFF
.	TRBV29-1	TRBJ1-3	.	15	TGCAGCGCTGCGGGAGGGAAACGATCTGGAAACACCATATATTTT	CSAAGGKRSGNTIYF
once	TRBV4-1	TRBJ1-5	.	16	TGCGCCAACAGCCAAGATCCTGGGAACAGCAATCAGCCCCAGCATTTT	CANSQDPGNSNQPQHF
.	TRBV12-3/TRBV12-4	TRBJ2-6	.	15	TGTGCCAGTAGGCCAGAAGATTCTGGGGGCAACGTCCTGACTTTC	CASRPEDSGGNVLTF
.	TRBV5-4	TRBJ2-1	TRBD1	17	TGTGCCAGCAGCCTGGGGACAGCTGGAGCTATAAGTAATGAGCAGTTCTTC	CASSLGTAGAISNEQFF
.	TRBV11-3	TRBJ2-1	TRBD2	14	TGTGCCAGCAGATGGGAAGGACTAGCGAATGAACAGCTCTTC	CASRWEGLANEQLF
.	TRBV7-2	TRBJ2-1	.	15	TGTGCCAGCAGCTTAGTCCAGAGGTCCTACAATGAGCAGTTCTTC	CASSLVQRSYNEQFF
many	TRBV4-1	TRBJ2-5	TRBD2	15	TGCGCCAGCAGCCAAGGCGGGAGGGACCAAGAGACCCAGTACTTC	CASSQGGRDQETQYF
.	TRBV29-1	TRBJ2-5	.	18	TGCAGCGTTGGGTCACGCGGGCAGGAATTGAACGCTGTGGAGATCCAGTACTTC	CSVGSRGQELNAVEIQYF
many	TRBV29-1	TRBJ2-1	.	15	TGCAGCGTTGTATGGGCGGGAAGGAGTTACAATGAGCAGTTCTTC	CSVVWAGRSYNEQFF